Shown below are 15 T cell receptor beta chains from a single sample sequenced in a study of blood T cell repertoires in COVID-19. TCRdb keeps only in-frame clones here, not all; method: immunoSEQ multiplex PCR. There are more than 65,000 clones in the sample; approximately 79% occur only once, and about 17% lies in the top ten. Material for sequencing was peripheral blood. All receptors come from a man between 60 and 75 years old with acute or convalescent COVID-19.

CDR3 sequence reads: CASSQDITDTQYF. The CDR3 bases are TGTGCCAGCAGCCAAGATATCACAGATACGCAGTATTTT. The chain joins TRBV3-1 (or the pseudogene TRBV3-2) to TRBJ2-3, with D hard to call. The length of the CDR3 is 13 residues. V was trimmed by 0 bases and J by 2 bases, leaving 3 bases between them. Looked up from germline, CDR1 is LGHDT and CDR2 is YNNKEL (reference sequence).

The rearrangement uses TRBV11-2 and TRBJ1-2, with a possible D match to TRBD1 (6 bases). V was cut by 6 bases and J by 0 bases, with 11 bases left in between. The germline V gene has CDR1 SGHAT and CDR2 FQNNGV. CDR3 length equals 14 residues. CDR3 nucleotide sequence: TGTGCCAGCAGGTCGGACAGATCTAACTATGGCTACACCTTC. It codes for CASRSDRSNYGYTF.

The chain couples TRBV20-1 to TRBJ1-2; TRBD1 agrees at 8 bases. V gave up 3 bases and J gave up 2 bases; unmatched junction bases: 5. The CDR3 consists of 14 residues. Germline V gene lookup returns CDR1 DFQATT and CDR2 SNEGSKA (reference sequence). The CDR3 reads CSASPGGENYGYTF. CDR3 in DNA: TGCAGTGCTAGTCCAGGGGGCGAGAACTATGGCTACACCTTC.

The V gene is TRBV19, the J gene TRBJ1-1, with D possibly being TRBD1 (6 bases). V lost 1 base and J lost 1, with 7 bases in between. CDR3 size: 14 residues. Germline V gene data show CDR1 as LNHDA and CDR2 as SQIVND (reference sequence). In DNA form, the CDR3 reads TGTGCCAGTAGTATAGGACAGGCGAACACTGAAGCTTTCTTT. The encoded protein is CASSIGQANTEAFF. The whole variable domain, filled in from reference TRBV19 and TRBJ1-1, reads DGGITQSPKYLFRKEGQNVTLSCEQNLNHDAMYWYRQDPGQGLRLIYYSQIVNDFQKGDIAEGYSVSREKKESFPLTVTSAQKNPTAFYLCASSIGQANTEAFFGQGTRLTVV.

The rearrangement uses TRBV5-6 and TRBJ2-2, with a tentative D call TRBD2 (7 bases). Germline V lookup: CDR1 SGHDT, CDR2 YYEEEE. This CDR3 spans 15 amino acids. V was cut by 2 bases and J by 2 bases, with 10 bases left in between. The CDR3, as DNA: TGTGCCAGCAGCTTCGGGGGGCTAAACACCGGGGAGCTGTTTTTT. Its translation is CASSFGGLNTGELFF.

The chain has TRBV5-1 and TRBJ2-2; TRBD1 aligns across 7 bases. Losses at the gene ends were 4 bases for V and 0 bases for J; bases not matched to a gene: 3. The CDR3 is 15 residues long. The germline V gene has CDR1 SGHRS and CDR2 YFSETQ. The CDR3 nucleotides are TGCGCCAGCAGCGCGGACAGGCCGAACACCGGGGAGCTGTTTTTT. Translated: CASSADRPNTGELFF.

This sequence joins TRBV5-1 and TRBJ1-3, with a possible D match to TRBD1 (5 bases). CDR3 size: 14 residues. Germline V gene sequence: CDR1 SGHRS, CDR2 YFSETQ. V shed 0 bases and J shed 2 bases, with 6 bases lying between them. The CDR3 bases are TGCGCCAGCAGCTTGGAGGGGACTGGAAACACCATATATTTT. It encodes CASSLEGTGNTIYF.

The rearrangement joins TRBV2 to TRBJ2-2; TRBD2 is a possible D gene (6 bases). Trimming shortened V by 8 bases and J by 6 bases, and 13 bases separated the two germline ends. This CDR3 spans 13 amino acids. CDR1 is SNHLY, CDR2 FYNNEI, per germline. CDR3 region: CASVASVSGELFF. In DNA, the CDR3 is TGTGCCAGCGTGGCTAGCGTGTCCGGGGAGCTGTTTTTT.

This CDR3 is CASSFGTGNYGYTF. Written as DNA, the CDR3 is TGTGCCAGCAGCTTTGGAACAGGAAACTATGGCTACACCTTC. The chain couples TRBV3-1 (or the pseudogene TRBV3-2) to TRBJ1-2; D is perhaps TRBD1 (5 bases). The V and J ends lost 5 bases and 2 bases respectively, with 12 bases between them. The CDR3 is made up of 14 amino acids. Germline V gene sequence: CDR1 LGHDT, CDR2 YNNKEL (reference sequence).

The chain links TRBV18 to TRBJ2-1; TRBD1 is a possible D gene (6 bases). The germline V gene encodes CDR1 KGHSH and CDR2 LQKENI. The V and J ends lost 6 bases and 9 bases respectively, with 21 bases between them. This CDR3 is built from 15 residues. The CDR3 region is CASSYEDSPFGEQFF. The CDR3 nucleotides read TGTGCCAGCTCCTATGAGGACAGCCCTTTCGGTGAGCAGTTCTTC.

CDR3 loop: CASSYGGYSNQPQHF. DNA of the CDR3: TGTGCCAGCAGTTACGGAGGGTATAGCAATCAGCCCCAGCATTTT. This chain joins TRBV6-2 or TRBV6-3 and TRBJ1-5; D not certain. The CDR3 has 15 amino acids. Per the germline V gene, CDR1 is MNHEY and CDR2 is SVGEGT. Trimming removed 2 bases at V and 0 bases at J, with 8 bases between.

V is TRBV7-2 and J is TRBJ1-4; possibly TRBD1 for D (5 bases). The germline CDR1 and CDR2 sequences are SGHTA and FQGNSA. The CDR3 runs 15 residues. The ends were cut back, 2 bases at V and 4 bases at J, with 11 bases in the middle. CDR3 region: CASSLSQGGNEKLFF. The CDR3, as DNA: TGTGCCAGCAGCTTATCCCAGGGAGGTAATGAAAAACTGTTTTTT.

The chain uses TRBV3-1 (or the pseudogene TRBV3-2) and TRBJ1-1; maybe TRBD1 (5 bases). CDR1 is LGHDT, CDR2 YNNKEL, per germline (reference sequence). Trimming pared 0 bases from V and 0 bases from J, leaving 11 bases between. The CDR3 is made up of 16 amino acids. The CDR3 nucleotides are TGTGCCAGCAGCCAAGAATTTCCGGGGGTGAACACTGAAGCTTTCTTT. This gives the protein CASSQEFPGVNTEAFF.

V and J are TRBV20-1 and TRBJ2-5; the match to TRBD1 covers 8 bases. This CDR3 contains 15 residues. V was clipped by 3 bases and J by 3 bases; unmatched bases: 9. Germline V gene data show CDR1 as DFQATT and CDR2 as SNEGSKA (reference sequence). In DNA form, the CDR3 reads TGCAGTGCTAGTCGACAGGGGACAACTGAAGAGACCCAGTACTTC. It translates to CSASRQGTTEETQYF.

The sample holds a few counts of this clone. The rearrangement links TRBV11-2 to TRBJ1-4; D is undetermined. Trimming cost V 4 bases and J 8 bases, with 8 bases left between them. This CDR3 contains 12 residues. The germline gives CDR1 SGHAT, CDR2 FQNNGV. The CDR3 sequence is CASSSVEEKLFF. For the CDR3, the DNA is TGTGCCAGCAGCTCTGTCGAGGAAAAACTGTTTTTT.